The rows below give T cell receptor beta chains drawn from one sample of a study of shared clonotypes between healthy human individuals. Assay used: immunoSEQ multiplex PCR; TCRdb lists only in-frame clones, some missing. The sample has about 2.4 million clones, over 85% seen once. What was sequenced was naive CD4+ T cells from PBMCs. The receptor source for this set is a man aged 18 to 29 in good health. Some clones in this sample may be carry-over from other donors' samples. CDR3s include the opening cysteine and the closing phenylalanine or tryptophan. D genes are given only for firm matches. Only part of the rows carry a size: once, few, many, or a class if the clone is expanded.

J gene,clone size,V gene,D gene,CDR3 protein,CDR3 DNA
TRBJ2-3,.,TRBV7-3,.,CASSFSSSTDTQYF,TGTGCCAGCAGCTTTTCTTCTAGCACAGATACGCAGTATTTT
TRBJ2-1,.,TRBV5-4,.,CASSFGPLYNEQFF,TGTGCCAGCAGCTTCGGCCCGCTTTACAATGAGCAGTTCTTC
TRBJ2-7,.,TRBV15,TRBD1,CATRSLQGAPDEQYF,TGTGCCACCCGAAGTTTACAGGGGGCCCCCGACGAGCAGTACTTC
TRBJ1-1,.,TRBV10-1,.,CASSHPIGPWNTEAFF,TGCGCCAGCAGCCACCCAATAGGGCCTTGGAACACTGAAGCTTTCTTT
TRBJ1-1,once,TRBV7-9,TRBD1,CASSPMTGSTTEAFF,TGTGCCAGCAGCCCGATGACAGGGTCGACCACTGAAGCTTTCTTT
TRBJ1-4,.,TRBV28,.,CASSLRDTNEKLFF,TGTGCCAGCAGTTTAAGGGACACCAATGAAAAACTGTTTTTT
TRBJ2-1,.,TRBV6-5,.,CASSLGSMPQFF,TGTGCCAGCAGTTTAGGCTCCATGCCGCAGTTCTTC
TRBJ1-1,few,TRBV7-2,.,CASSYRASTEAFF,TGTGCCAGCAGCTACAGGGCTTCGACTGAAGCTTTCTTT
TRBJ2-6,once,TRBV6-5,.,CASSYSETSGANVLTF,TGTGCCAGCAGTTACTCGGAAACCTCTGGGGCCAACGTCCTGACTTTC
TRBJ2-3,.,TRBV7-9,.,CASNPAPGGGSTDTQYF,TGTGCCAGCAACCCCGCGCCAGGGGGGGGTAGCACAGATACGCAGTATTTT
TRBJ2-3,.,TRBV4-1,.,CASSQWGRGLTDTQYF,TGCGCCAGCAGCCAGTGGGGTAGGGGCTTGACAGATACGCAGTATTTT
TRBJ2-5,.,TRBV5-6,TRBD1,CASKKTGGLETQYF,TGTGCCAGCAAAAAGACAGGGGGACTTGAGACCCAGTACTTC
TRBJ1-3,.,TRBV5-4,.,CASSFKGNTIYF,TGTGCCAGCAGCTTTAAGGGGAACACCATATATTTT
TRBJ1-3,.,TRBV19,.,CASSIALISGNTIYF,TGTGCCAGTAGTATAGCTTTGATCTCTGGAAACACCATATATTTT
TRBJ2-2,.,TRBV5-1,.,CASSLGAGFSTGELFF,TGCGCCAGCAGCTTGGGAGCAGGGTTCAGCACCGGGGAGCTGTTTTTT
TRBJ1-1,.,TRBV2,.,CASSGRGGVNTEAFF,TGTGCCAGCAGTGGCCGCGGGGGGGTGAACACTGAAGCTTTCTTT
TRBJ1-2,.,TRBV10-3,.,CAISDAQGPYTF,TGTGCCATCAGTGATGCCCAGGGTCCCTACACCTTC
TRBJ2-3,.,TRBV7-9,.,CASSPTGDTQYF,TGTGCCAGCAGCCCAACCGGGGATACGCAGTATTTT
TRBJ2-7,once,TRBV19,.,CASSTPGTVTYEQYF,TGTGCCAGTAGTACTCCCGGGACCGTGACCTACGAGCAGTACTTC
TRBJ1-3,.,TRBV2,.,CASSLEGTRGNTIYF,TGTGCCAGCAGCTTGGAGGGGACGAGGGGAAACACCATATATTTT
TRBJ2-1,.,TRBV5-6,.,CASSPGGGGSYNEQFF,TGTGCCAGCAGTCCCGGAGGAGGGGGCTCCTACAATGAGCAGTTCTTC
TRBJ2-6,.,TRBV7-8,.,CASRTGSPLSGANVLTF,TGTGCCAGTAGGACTGGGTCCCCACTCTCTGGGGCCAACGTCCTGACTTTC
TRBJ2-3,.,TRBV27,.,CASSLDRALGDTQYF,TGTGCCAGCAGCCTAGACCGAGCATTGGGCGATACGCAGTATTTT
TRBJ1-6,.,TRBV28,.,CASSRGTYSYNSPLHF,TGTGCCAGCTCGAGGGGGACTTACTCCTATAATTCACCCCTCCACTTT
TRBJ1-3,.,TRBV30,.,CAWSKGLDTIYF,TGTGCCTGGAGCAAAGGATTGGACACCATATATTTT
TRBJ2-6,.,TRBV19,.,CASSIGGSGANVLTF,TGTGCCAGTAGTATTGGAGGGTCTGGGGCCAACGTCCTGACTTTC
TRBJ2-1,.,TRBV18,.,CASSPPARGGIYNEQFF,TGTGCCAGCTCACCTCCTGCTCGCGGTGGTATCTACAATGAGCAGTTCTTC
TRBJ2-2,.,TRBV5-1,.,CASSLVGQALGTGELFF,TGCGCCAGCAGCTTGGTTGGGCAGGCCCTGGGTACCGGGGAGCTGTTTTTT
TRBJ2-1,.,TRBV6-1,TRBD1,CASTIQGNNEQFF,TGTGCCAGCACCATACAGGGGAACAATGAGCAGTTCTTC
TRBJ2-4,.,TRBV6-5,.,CASSYTRGGPKNIQYF,TGTGCCAGCAGTTACACGAGGGGTGGGCCCAAAAACATTCAGTACTTC
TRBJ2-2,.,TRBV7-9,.,CASSLGRLNTGELFF,TGTGCCAGCAGCTTAGGGCGGTTGAACACCGGGGAGCTGTTTTTT
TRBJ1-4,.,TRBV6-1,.,CASSGGGATNEKLFF,TGTGCCAGCAGTGGAGGGGGAGCAACTAATGAAAAACTGTTTTTT
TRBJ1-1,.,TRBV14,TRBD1,CASSQLGTHRDRGECTEAFF,TGTGCCAGCAGCCAATTGGGGACCCACCGGGACAGGGGCGAATGCACTGAAGCTTTCTTT
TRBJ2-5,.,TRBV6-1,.,CASSLEGGQQETQYF,TGTGCCAGCAGTCTCGAGGGGGGACAGCAAGAGACCCAGTACTTC
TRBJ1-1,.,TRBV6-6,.,CASTEAGARVAFF,TGTGCCAGCACCGAAGCAGGGGCGCGGGTAGCTTTCTTT
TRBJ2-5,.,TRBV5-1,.,CASSSQAQETQYF,TGCGCCAGCAGCTCCCAGGCCCAAGAGACCCAGTACTTC
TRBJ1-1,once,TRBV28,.,CASSRVSRREAFF,TGTGCCAGCAGCCGCGTTTCGAGACGTGAAGCTTTCTTT
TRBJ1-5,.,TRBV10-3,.,CAISEGGVDQPQHF,TGTGCCATCAGTGAGGGGGGAGTGGATCAGCCCCAGCATTTT
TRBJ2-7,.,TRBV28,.,CASSPGQAAYEQYF,TGTGCCAGCAGCCCAGGTCAGGCCGCTTACGAGCAGTACTTC
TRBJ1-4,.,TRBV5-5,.,CASSTFPPEEKLFF,TGTGCCAGCAGCACGTTCCCCCCGGAGGAAAAACTGTTTTTT
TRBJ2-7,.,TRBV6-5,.,CASSLTGSLDGEQYF,TGTGCCAGCAGTTTAACCGGGTCCCTCGATGGGGAGCAGTACTTC